This T cell receptor beta chain was captured by sequencing in a study of CD8+ T cells in alopecia areata. General study findings and limits: In scalp and blood, many expanded lesional clones persisted during tofacitinib. The presence of one nonresponder keeps the tie between baseline CD8+ expansion and response uncertain.

Germline assignment: CDR1 MGHRA and CDR2 YSYEKL. The CDR3 spans 16 residues. Trimming took 3 bases from V and 4 from J, leaving 18 bases between them. For this clone: The antigen remains undetermined.

As the sequencing template, cDNA was produced by extracting RNA and reverse transcribing it. Some clones are missing from TCRdb's copy, which holds only in-frame ones; the method was immunoSEQ multiplex PCR. The profile shows some 130,000 clones, nearly 55% of them singletons. Specified treatment: oral pan-JAK inhibitor, 5-10 mg twice daily. Collected material from alopecia areata patients comprised lesional scalp punch biopsies and peripheral blood. PBMCs yielded sorted CD4+ and CD8+ T cells. The chain couples TRBV4-1 to TRBJ1-2, with D perhaps matching TRBD1 (6 bases). The sequence was obtained from a human donor with alopecia areata. This sample comprised CD8+ T cells sorted from blood, obtained at week 4, from a patient treated with tofacitinib. DNA for the CDR3: TGCGCCAGCAGCCAGAAAGTCCAGGGGTACGGCTATGGCTACACCTTC. The encoded protein is CASSQKVQGYGYGYTF.